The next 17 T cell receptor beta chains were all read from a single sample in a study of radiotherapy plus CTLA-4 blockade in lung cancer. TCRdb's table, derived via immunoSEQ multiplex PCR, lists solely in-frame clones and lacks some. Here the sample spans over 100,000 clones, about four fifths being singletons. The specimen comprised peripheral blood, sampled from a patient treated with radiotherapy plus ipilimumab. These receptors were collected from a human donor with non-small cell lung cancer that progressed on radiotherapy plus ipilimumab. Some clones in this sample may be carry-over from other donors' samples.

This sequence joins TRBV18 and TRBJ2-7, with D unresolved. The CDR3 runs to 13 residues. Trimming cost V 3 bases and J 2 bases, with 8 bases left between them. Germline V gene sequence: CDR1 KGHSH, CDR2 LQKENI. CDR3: CASSPIATYEQYF. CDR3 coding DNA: TGTGCCAGCTCACCGATTGCTACCTACGAGCAGTACTTC.

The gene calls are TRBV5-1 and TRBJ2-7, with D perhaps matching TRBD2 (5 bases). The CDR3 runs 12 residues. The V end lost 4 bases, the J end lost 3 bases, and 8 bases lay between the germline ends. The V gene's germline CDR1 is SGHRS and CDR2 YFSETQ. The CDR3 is CASSVAGYEQYF. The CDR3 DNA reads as TGCGCCAGCAGCGTGGCGGGCTACGAGCAGTACTTC.

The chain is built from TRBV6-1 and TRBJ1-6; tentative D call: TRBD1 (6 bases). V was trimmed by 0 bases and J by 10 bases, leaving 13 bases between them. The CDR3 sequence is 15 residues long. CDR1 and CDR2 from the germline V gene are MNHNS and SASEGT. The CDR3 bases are TGTGCCAGCAGTGAAGCAGGGGGGAGAGGATCACCCCTCCACTTT. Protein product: CASSEAGGRGSPLHF.

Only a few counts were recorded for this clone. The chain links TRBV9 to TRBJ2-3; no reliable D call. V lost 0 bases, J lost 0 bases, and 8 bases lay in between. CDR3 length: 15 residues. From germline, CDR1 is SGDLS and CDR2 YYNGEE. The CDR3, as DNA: TGTGCCAGCAGCGTAGGGCCCGTTAGCACAGATACGCAGTATTTT. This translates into CASSVGPVSTDTQYF.

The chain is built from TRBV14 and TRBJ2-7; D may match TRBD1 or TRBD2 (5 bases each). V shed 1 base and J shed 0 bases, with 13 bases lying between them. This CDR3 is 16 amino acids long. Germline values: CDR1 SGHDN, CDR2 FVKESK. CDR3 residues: CASSQVRDRSSYEQYF. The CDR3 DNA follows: TGTGCCAGCAGCCAAGTAAGGGACCGAAGCTCCTACGAGCAGTACTTC. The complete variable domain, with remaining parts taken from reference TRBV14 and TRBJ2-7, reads EAGVTQFPSHSVIEKGQTVTLRCDPISGHDNLYWYRRVMGKEIKFLLHFVKESKQDESGMPNNRFLAERTGGTYSTLKVQPAELEDSGVYFCASSQVRDRSSYEQYFGPGTRLTVT.

The CDR3 bases are TGTGCCAGCAGCTTTCCCCCCCTGACACCTGAGACCCAGTACTTC. Residues: CASSFPPLTPETQYF. The V and J genes are TRBV12-1 and TRBJ2-5; TRBD1, the table's D call, lacks a check against the DNA. TRBV12-1 is a pseudogene locus. The CDR3 is 15 amino acids.

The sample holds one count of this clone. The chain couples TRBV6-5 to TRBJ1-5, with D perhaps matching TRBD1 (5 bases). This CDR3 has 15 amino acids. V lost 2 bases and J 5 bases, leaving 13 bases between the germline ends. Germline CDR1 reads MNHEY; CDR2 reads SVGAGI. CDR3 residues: CASSYGTGRDQPQHF. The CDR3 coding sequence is TGTGCCAGCAGTTACGGAACAGGCCGGGATCAGCCCCAGCATTTT.

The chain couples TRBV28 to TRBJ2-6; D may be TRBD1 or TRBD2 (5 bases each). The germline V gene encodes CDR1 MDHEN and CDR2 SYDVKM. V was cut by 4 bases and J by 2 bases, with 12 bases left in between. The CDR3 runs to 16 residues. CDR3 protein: CASSSYGAPGANVLTF. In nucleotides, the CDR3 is TGTGCCAGCAGTTCCTACGGGGCGCCTGGGGCCAACGTCCTGACTTTC.

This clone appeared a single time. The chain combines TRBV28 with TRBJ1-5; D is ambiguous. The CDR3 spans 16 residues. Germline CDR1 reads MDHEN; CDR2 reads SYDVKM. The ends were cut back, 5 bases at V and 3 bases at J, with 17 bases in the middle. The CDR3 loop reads CASSPPPQQNNQPQHF. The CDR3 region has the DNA TGTGCCAGCAGTCCACCTCCTCAACAAAACAATCAGCCCCAGCATTTT.

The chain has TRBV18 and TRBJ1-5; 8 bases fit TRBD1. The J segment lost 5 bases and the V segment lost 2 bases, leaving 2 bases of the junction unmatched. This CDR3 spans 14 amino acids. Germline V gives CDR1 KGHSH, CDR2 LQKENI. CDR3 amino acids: CASSPGQGYQPQHF. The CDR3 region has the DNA TGTGCCAGCTCACCAGGACAGGGTTATCAGCCCCAGCATTTT. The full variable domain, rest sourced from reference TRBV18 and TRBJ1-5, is NAGVMQNPRHLVRRRGQEARLRCSPMKGHSHVYWYRQLPEEGLKFMVYLQKENIIDESGMPKERFSAEFPKEGPSILRIQQVVRGDSAAYFCASSPGQGYQPQHFGDGTRLSIL.

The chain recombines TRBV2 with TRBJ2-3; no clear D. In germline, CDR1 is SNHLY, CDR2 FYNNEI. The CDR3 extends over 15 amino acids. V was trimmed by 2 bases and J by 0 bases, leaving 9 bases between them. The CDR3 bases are TGTGCCAGCAGTGAATTCGTACGTAGCACAGATACGCAGTATTTT. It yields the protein CASSEFVRSTDTQYF.

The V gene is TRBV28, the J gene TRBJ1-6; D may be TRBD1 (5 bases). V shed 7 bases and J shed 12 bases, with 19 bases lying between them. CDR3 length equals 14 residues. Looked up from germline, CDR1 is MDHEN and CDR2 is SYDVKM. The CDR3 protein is CASTSSQGIQPLHF. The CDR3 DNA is TGTGCCAGCACCTCCTCGCAGGGTATCCAACCCCTCCACTTT.

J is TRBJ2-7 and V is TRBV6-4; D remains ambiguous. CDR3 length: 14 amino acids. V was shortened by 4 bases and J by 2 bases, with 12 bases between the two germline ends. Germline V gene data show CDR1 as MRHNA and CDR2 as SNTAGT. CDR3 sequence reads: CASSASIGPYEQYF. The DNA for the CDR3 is TGTGCCAGCAGTGCCTCAATAGGGCCCTACGAGCAGTACTTC.

The CDR3 region is CASSLDRGFYEQYF. CDR3 nucleotide sequence: TGCGCCAGCAGCCTGGACAGGGGGTTCTACGAGCAGTACTTC. The chain has TRBV4-3 and TRBJ2-7; 10 nucleotides agree with TRBD1. Per the germline V gene, CDR1 is LGHNA and CDR2 is YSLEER. The CDR3 contains 14 residues. The V gene end was trimmed by 4 bases and the J gene end by 3 bases; junction bases not matched to a gene: 3.

The DNA of the CDR3 is TGTGCCAGCAGCTTATCGGCTACTGGTGTCCTGACTTTC. Residues: CASSLSATGVLTF. This chain joins TRBV7-3 and TRBJ2-6; no firm D call. V lost 2 bases and J 13 bases, leaving 12 bases between the germline ends. This CDR3 is built from 13 residues. Germline assignment: CDR1 SGHTA and CDR2 FQGTGA. The full variable domain, rest sourced from reference TRBV7-3 and TRBJ2-6, is GAGVSQTPSNKVTEKGKYVELRCDPISGHTALYWYRQSLGQGPEFLIYFQGTGAADDSGLPNDRFFAVRPEGSVSTLKIQRTERGDSAVYLCASSLSATGVLTFGAGSRLTVL.

For the CDR3, the DNA is TGTGCCAGCAGTTTAGGTTTCTTTACTTACAATGAGCAGTTCTTC. It yields the protein CASSLGFFTYNEQFF. The chain carries TRBV28 and TRBJ2-1; D is undetermined. This CDR3 spans 15 amino acids. Per the germline V gene, CDR1 is MDHEN and CDR2 is SYDVKM. Between the trimmed V and J ends, which lost 2 bases and 4 bases, there was a span of 12 bases.

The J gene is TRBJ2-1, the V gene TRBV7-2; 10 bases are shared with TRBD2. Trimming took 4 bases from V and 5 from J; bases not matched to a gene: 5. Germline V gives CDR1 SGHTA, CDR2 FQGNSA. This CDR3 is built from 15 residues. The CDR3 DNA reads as TGTGCCAGCAGCTACGGGACTAGCGTCCACAATGAGCAGTTCTTC. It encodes CASSYGTSVHNEQFF.